These 27 T cell receptor beta chains came from one sample sequenced in a study of cytomegalovirus exposure and HLA in healthy donors. In the PCR, 60 Vbeta and 13 Jbeta primers were used. Assay: immunoSEQ multiplex PCR; the TCRdb copy retains only in-frame clones and omits some. In the table there are about 190,000 clones, more than 70% of which are singletons. What was sequenced was PBMCs. These receptors all stem from a young man in good health and CMV-seropositive.

This clone was picked up a small number of times. The chain links TRBV6-4 to TRBJ2-7; no firm D call. With 11 bases removed from V and 3 bases from J, the gap between germline ends came to 17 bases. CDR1 is MRHNA and CDR2 is SNTAGT in the germline V gene. The CDR3 extends over 13 amino acids. CDR3 sequence: CALVLSAFYEQYF. In nucleotides, the CDR3 is TGTGCCCTTGTGCTCAGCGCTTTCTACGAGCAGTACTTC.

V gene TRBV18 combines with J gene TRBJ2-7; maybe TRBD1 (6 bases). CDR1 and CDR2 from the germline V gene are KGHSH and LQKENI. The CDR3 contains 13 residues. With 5 bases removed from V and 3 bases from J, the gap between germline ends came to 11 bases. The CDR3 is CASSKTGDYEQYF. The CDR3 nucleotides are TGTGCCAGCTCAAAGACAGGAGACTACGAGCAGTACTTC.

The chain uses TRBV6-5 and TRBJ1-1, with a weak D call TRBD1 (5 bases). This CDR3 has 14 amino acids. Germline V gives CDR1 MNHEY, CDR2 SVGAGI. V was shortened by 6 bases and J by 1 base, with 12 bases between the two germline ends. This CDR3 reads CASRYQGQNTEAFF. CDR3 coding DNA: TGTGCCAGCAGATATCAAGGACAGAACACTGAAGCTTTCTTT.

The chain links TRBV28 to TRBJ2-5; D perhaps matches TRBD1 (6 bases). Trimming pared 4 bases from V and 4 bases from J, leaving 16 bases between. CDR1 and CDR2 from the germline V gene are MDHEN and SYDVKM. The CDR3 totals 15 residues. CDR3 in amino acids: CASSSIGQGIETQYF. The CDR3 DNA sequence: TGTGCCAGCAGTTCGATTGGGCAGGGGATAGAGACCCAGTACTTC.

The CDR3 bases are TGTGCCAGCAGTTCTGGTAGCGACAGGAACGAGCAGTACTTC. Translating it yields CASSSGSDRNEQYF. V and J are TRBV27 and TRBJ2-7, with D possibly matching TRBD1 (6 bases). Germline CDR1 is MNHEY and CDR2 is SMNVEV (reference sequence). V was shortened by 4 bases and J by 5 bases, with 15 bases between the two germline ends. CDR3 length: 14 residues.

This clone was seen a single time. The V and J genes are TRBV5-1 and TRBJ2-2; TRBD2 agrees at 9 bases. The CDR3 contains 17 residues. J was trimmed by 7 bases and V by 3 bases; bases with no gene match: 13. The germline gives CDR1 SGHRS, CDR2 YFSETQ. The CDR3 nucleotides read TGCGCCAGCAGCTCTGGAGGCGGGAGGGCCAGCGGCGGGGAGCTGTTTTTT. Translating gives CASSSGGGRASGGELFF. Full variable domain (remainder filled in from reference TRBV5-1 and TRBJ2-2): KAGVTQTPRYLIKTRGQQVTLSCSPISGHRSVSWYQQTPGQGLQFLFEYFSETQRNKGNFPGRFSGRQFSNSRSEMNVSTLELGDSALYLCASSSGGGRASGGELFFGEGSRLTVL.

The rearrangement joins TRBV30 to TRBJ1-5; D is ambiguous. CDR1 and CDR2 (germline): GTSNPN, SVGIG (reference sequence). V was pared by 5 bases and J by 3 bases, with 11 bases between. This CDR3 is built from 13 residues. The CDR3 protein is CAWALENNQPQHF. CDR3 DNA: TGTGCCTGGGCCCTTGAGAACAATCAGCCCCAGCATTTT.

This clone was detected only a few times. The chain links TRBV28 to TRBJ1-5; D gene uncertain. Trimming removed 8 bases at V and 12 bases at J, with 23 bases between. This CDR3 contains 14 residues. The germline V gene encodes CDR1 MDHEN and CDR2 SYDVKM. Written as DNA, the CDR3 is TGTGCCAGCCAGACCCCGGGGTCTCGTGGGAACCAGCATTTT. This gives the protein CASQTPGSRGNQHF.

The J gene is TRBJ2-6, the V gene TRBV11-1; TRBD2 might be the D (6 bases). Trimming stripped 5 bases from V and 2 bases from J, with 10 bases between. Germline V gene data show CDR1 as SGHAT and CDR2 as FQDESV (reference sequence). The CDR3 runs 15 residues. CDR3 amino acids: CASSPSGAGANVLTF. The DNA of the CDR3 is TGTGCCAGCAGCCCTTCGGGGGCTGGGGCCAACGTCCTGACTTTC.

The rearrangement links TRBV28 to TRBJ2-7; 9 bases are a match to TRBD1. The ends lost 2 bases at V and 4 bases at J; junction bases unmatched: 3. There are 14 residues in the CDR3. Germline lookup yields CDR1 MDHEN and CDR2 SYDVKM. The CDR3 nucleotides read TGTGCCAGCAGTTTAGGGACAGGGAGGTACGAGCAGTACTTC. As protein: CASSLGTGRYEQYF.

This clone was seen a few times. The chain employs TRBV2 and TRBJ2-5; 8 bases are shared with TRBD1. The CDR3 runs to 13 residues. V shed 7 bases and J 2 bases; nucleotides not matched to a gene: 3. CDR1 and CDR2 (germline): SNHLY, FYNNEI. Here the CDR3 reads CASKGTGQETQYF. CDR3 DNA sequence: TGTGCCAGCAAAGGGACAGGTCAAGAGACCCAGTACTTC.

This chain joins TRBV7-2 and TRBJ1-6; possibly TRBD1 for D (5 bases). The CDR3 is made up of 15 amino acids. CDR1 and CDR2 (germline): SGHTA, FQGNSA. V lost 4 bases, J lost 4 bases, and 11 bases lay in between. The CDR3 protein is CASSSSRQYNSPLHF. CDR3 coding DNA: TGTGCCAGCAGCTCTTCCCGACAGTATAATTCACCCCTCCACTTT.

A remark on this clone: The junction does not match germline at one end; this may be a read error. Other DNA variants within this sample encode the same CDR3. The chain joins TRBV7-9 to TRBJ1-4; perhaps TRBD1 as D (5 bases). CDR3 length equals 13 residues. The germline V gene encodes CDR1 SEHNR and CDR2 FQNEAQ (reference sequence). CDR3 bases: TGCGCCAGCAGCGACAGAGGCCCTGAAAAACTGTTTTTT. Translation gives CASSDRGPEKLFF.

This clone occurred many times. The DNA for the CDR3 is TGTGCCAGTAGTATAACTAGCGGGAGCCTGGAGACCCAGTACTTC. Its translation is CASSITSGSLETQYF. This chain connects TRBV19 to TRBJ2-5, with 11 bases fitting TRBD2. Germline CDR1 reads LNHDA; CDR2 reads SQIVND (reference sequence). The CDR3 extends over 15 amino acids. The V and J ends lost 2 bases and 5 bases, in that order; junction bases with no gene match: 4. The full variable domain, its missing parts supplied by reference TRBV19 and TRBJ2-5, is DGGITQSPKYLFRKEGQNVTLSCEQNLNHDAMYWYRQDPGQGLRLIYYSQIVNDFQKGDIAEGYSVSREKKESFPLTVTSAQKNPTAFYLCASSITSGSLETQYFGPGTRLLVL.

With respect to this clone: Other DNA sequences within the sample encode an identical CDR3. The chain couples TRBV7-2 to TRBJ2-7; D not certain. Germline V gives CDR1 SGHTA, CDR2 FQGNSA. This CDR3 spans 12 amino acids. V was shortened by 5 bases and J by 0 bases, with 5 bases between the two germline ends. The CDR3 region is CASSPSSYEQYF. CDR3 in DNA: TGTGCCAGCAGCCCTAGCTCCTACGAGCAGTACTTC.

The rearrangement uses TRBV4-1 and TRBJ2-2; D is unclear. From germline, CDR1 is MGHRA and CDR2 YSYEKL. The ends were cut back, 1 base at V and 3 bases at J, with 6 bases in the middle. The CDR3 consists of 14 residues. The CDR3 reads CASSQGPDTGELFF. CDR3 coding DNA: TGCGCCAGCAGCCAAGGTCCGGACACCGGGGAGCTGTTTTTT.

The J gene is TRBJ2-2, the V gene TRBV6-6, with 10 bases fitting TRBD1. Germline assignment: CDR1 MNHNY and CDR2 SVGAGI (reference sequence). CDR3 length equals 14 residues. Trimming took 8 bases from V and 7 from J; bases not matched to a gene: 7. The CDR3 spells CASFRDRGSGELFF. CDR3 nucleotides: TGTGCCAGCTTCCGGGACAGGGGCAGCGGGGAGCTGTTTTTT.

The chain couples TRBV6-1 to TRBJ2-7; 7 bases match TRBD2. There are 15 residues in the CDR3. Germline assignment: CDR1 MNHNS and CDR2 SASEGT. The V and J ends lost 6 bases and 0 bases, in that order; junction bases with no gene match: 8. CDR3 bases: TGTGCCAGCAGGGCTAGCGGTTTCAGCTCCTACGAGCAGTACTTC. The encoded protein is CASRASGFSSYEQYF.

The chain joins TRBV19 to TRBJ2-3; 11 nucleotides line up with TRBD2. The CDR3 length is 15 residues. The V gene end was trimmed by 5 bases and the J gene end by 2 bases; junction bases not matched to a gene: 3. Germline-derived CDR1 and CDR2 are LNHDA and SQIVND (reference sequence). The CDR3 reads CASSLSGGDTDTQYF. The CDR3 DNA sequence: TGTGCCAGTAGTCTTAGCGGGGGGGACACAGATACGCAGTATTTT.

The chain combines TRBV6-6 with TRBJ2-5; TRBD2 aligns across 7 bases. From germline, CDR1 is MNHNY and CDR2 SVGAGI (reference sequence). This CDR3 has 14 amino acids. V was pared by 11 bases and J by 2 bases, with 11 bases of the junction left unmatched. CDR3 bases: TGTGCCTCCTGTTCGGGGGGAGCTCAAGAGACCCAGTACTTC. Its protein is CASCSGGAQETQYF.

The chain employs TRBV6-1 and TRBJ2-7; 10 nucleotides align to TRBD2. Germline-derived CDR1 and CDR2 are MNHNS and SASEGT. The CDR3 spans 17 residues. V lost 4 bases and J lost 5; bases outside the gene matches: 14. DNA of the CDR3: TGTGCCAGCAGTGTGGCAGCTAAAGCGGGAGGGAAAAACGAGCAGTACTTC. Protein sequence: CASSVAAKAGGKNEQYF.

The J gene is TRBJ1-1, the V gene TRBV30; D ambiguous. V was cut by 8 bases and J by 3 bases, with 10 bases left in between. The CDR3 consists of 11 residues. Germline loops: CDR1 GTSNPN, CDR2 SVGIG (reference sequence). In DNA form, the CDR3 reads TGTGCCGGAGGTTCTTACACTGAAGCTTTCTTT. It is translated as CAGGSYTEAFF.

The rearrangement joins TRBV5-4 to TRBJ2-7; TRBD1 might be the D (5 bases). V lost 1 base, J lost 2 bases, and 10 bases lay in between. The CDR3 spans 14 residues. Germline V lookup: CDR1 SGHNT, CDR2 YYREEE (reference sequence). This CDR3 reads CASSLWGGTYEQYF. The CDR3 DNA reads as TGTGCCAGCAGCTTGTGGGGCGGAACCTACGAGCAGTACTTC.

The V and J genes are TRBV27 and TRBJ1-1; D is uncertain. From germline, CDR1 is MNHEY and CDR2 SMNVEV (reference sequence). V dropped 5 bases and J dropped 1 base, with 8 bases sitting between them. This CDR3 spans 13 amino acids. The CDR3 DNA follows: TGTGCCAGCAGTCTGACACCGAACACTGAAGCTTTCTTT. This encodes CASSLTPNTEAFF.

The genes are TRBV7-9 and TRBJ1-1, with 10 bases fitting TRBD1. The CDR3 covers 13 residues. CDR1 SEHNR and CDR2 FQNEAQ come from the germline V gene (reference sequence). V lost 3 bases, J lost 8 bases, and 3 bases stayed unmatched. The CDR3 coding sequence is TGTGCCAGCAGCTTCCCGGGACAGGGGGAAGCTTTCTTT. Translated, it gives CASSFPGQGEAFF.

V is TRBV11-2 and J is TRBJ2-3; weak D call: TRBD1 (7 bases). Trimming shortened V by 5 bases and J by 2 bases, and 14 bases separated the two germline ends. CDR3 size: 15 residues. Germline V gene sequence: CDR1 SGHAT, CDR2 FQNNGV. The CDR3 sequence: CASSLGGQFTDTQYF. CDR3 sequence (DNA): TGTGCCAGCAGCCTCGGGGGACAGTTCACAGATACGCAGTATTTT.

The chain couples TRBV19 to TRBJ1-1, with 8 bases matching TRBD1. Trimming removed 5 bases from V and 11 bases from J; junction bases left unmatched: 10. This CDR3 contains 13 residues. The germline V gene encodes CDR1 LNHDA and CDR2 SQIVND (reference sequence). In DNA form, the CDR3 reads TGTGCCAGTAGTGGGACAGGAGGGCTCAGGGCTTTCTTT. It is translated as CASSGTGGLRAFF.